This record concerns one TCR beta chain sequence. What it binds is not known. CDR1 and CDR2 from the germline V gene are SEHNR and FQNEAQ (reference sequence). CDR3 length equals 13 residues. V lost 7 bases and J lost 8, with 14 bases in between. Expressed TCRB transcripts were sequenced because the isolated RNA had all been reverse transcribed beforehand. The repertoire was sequenced with immunoSEQ multiplex PCR; TCRdb's copy has only in-frame clones and lacks some. The sample lists over 600,000 clones; around an eighth were seen once. The data derive from a study of beta chain features in type 1 diabetes. Whole-study findings and limits: Among all four CD4+ subsets, Type 1 diabetes patients had TCRB CDR3s that were moderately but significantly shorter. Relative to healthy donors, patients appeared to have naive, central memory and Treg TCRB repertoires that were more similar.

Sequencing was done on a sample of naive CD4+ T cells from blood. The chain is built from TRBV7-9 and TRBJ1-4; no firm D call. This TCR was sampled from a man aged 30 to 39 with type 1 diabetes. This CDR3 is CASNSVSGEKLFF. CDR3 DNA sequence: TGTGCCAGCAATTCGGTGTCAGGAGAAAAACTGTTTTTT. Filled out from reference TRBV7-9 and TRBJ1-4, the complete variable domain reads DTGVSQNPRHKITKRGQNVTFRCDPISEHNRLYWYRQTLGQGPEFLTYFQNEAQLEKSRLLSDRFSAERPKGSFSTLEIQRTEQGDSAMYLCASNSVSGEKLFFGSGTQLSVL.